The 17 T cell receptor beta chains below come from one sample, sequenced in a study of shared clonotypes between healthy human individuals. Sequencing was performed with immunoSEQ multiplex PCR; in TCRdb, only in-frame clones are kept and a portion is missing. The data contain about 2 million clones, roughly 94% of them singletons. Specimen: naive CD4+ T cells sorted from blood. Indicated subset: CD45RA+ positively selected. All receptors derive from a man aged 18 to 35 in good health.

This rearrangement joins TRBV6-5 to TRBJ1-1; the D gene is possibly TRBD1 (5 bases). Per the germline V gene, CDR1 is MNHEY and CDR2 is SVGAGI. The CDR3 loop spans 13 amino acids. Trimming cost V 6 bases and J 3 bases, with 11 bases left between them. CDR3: CASSRGYYTEAFF. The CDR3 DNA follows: TGTGCCAGCAGCCGGGGGTACTACACTGAAGCTTTCTTT.

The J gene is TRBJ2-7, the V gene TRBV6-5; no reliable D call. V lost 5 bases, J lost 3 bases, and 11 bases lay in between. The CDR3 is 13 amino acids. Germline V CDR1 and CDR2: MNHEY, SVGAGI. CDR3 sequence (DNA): TGTGCCAGCAGTCAATTATCGGGCTACGAGCAGTACTTC. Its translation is CASSQLSGYEQYF.

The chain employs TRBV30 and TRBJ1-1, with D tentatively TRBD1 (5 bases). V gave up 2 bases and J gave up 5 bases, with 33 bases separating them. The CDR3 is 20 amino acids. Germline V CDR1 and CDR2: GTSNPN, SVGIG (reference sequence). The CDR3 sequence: CAWSRRWVGGGPRGVTEAFF. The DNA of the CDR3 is TGTGCCTGGAGTCGACGGTGGGTGGGTGGGGGTCCCCGCGGGGTTACTGAAGCTTTCTTT.

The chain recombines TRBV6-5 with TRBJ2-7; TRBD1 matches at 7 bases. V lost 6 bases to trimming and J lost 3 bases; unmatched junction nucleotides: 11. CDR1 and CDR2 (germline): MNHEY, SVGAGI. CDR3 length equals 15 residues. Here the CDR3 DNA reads TGTGCCAGCAGCTCCCAGGGACAGTTACTCTACGAGCAGTACTTC. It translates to CASSSQGQLLYEQYF.

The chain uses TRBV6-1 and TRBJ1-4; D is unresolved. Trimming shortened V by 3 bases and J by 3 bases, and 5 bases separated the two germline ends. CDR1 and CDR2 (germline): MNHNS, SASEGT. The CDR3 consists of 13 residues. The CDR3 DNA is TGTGCCAGCAGTGACTACTCTAATGAAAAACTGTTTTTT. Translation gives CASSDYSNEKLFF.

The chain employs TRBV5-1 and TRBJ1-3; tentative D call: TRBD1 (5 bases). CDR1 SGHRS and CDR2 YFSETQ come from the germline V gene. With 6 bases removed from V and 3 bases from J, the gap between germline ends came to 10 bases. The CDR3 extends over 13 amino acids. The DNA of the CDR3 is TGCGCCAGCAACACGGGGGATGGAAACACCATATATTTT. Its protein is CASNTGDGNTIYF.

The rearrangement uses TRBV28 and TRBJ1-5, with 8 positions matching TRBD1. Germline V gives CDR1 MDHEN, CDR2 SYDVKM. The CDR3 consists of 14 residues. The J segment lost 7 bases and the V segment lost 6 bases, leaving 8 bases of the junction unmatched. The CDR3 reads CASSQGQGWQPQHF. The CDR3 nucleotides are TGTGCCAGCAGCCAAGGACAGGGCTGGCAGCCCCAGCATTTT. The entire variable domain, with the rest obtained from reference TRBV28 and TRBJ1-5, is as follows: DVKVTQSSRYLVKRTGEKVFLECVQDMDHENMFWYRQDPGLGLRLIYFSYDVKMKEKGDIPEGYSVSREKKERFSLILESASTNQTSMYLCASSQGQGWQPQHFGDGTRLSIL.

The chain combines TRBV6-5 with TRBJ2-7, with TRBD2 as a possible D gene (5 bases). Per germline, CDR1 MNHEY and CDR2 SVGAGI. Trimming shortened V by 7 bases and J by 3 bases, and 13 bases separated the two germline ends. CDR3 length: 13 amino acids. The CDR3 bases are TGTGCCAGCACCACGGGATTCTTCTACGAGCAGTACTTC. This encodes CASTTGFFYEQYF.

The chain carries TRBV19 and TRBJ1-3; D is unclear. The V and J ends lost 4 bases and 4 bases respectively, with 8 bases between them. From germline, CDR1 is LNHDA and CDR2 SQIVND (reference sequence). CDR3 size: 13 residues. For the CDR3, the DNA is TGTGCCAGTAGTACAGAATACGGAAACACCATATATTTT. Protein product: CASSTEYGNTIYF. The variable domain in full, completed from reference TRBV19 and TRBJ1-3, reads DGGITQSPKYLFRKEGQNVTLSCEQNLNHDAMYWYRQDPGQGLRLIYYSQIVNDFQKGDIAEGYSVSREKKESFPLTVTSAQKNPTAFYLCASSTEYGNTIYFGEGSWLTVV.

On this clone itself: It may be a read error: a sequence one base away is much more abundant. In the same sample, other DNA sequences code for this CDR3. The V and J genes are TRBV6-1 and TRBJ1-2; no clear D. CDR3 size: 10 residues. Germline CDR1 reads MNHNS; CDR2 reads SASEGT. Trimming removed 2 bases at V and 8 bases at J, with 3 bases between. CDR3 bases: TGTGCCAGCAGTGAATACGGCTACACCTTC. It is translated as CASSEYGYTF.

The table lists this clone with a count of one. This CDR3 reads CASSVRAADTQYF. The CDR3 nucleotides read TGCGCCAGCAGCGTCAGGGCGGCAGATACGCAGTATTTT. The chain combines TRBV10-1 with TRBJ2-3, with TRBD1 as a possible D gene (5 bases). This CDR3 contains 13 residues. V was clipped by 6 bases and J by 4 bases, with 11 bases between them. Germline CDR1 reads WNHNN; CDR2 reads SYGVQD (reference sequence).

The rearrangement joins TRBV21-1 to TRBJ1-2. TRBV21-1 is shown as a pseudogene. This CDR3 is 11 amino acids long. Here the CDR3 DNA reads TGTGCCAGCAGCACGGACCAGGTCAAGACCTTC. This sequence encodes CASSTDQVKTF.

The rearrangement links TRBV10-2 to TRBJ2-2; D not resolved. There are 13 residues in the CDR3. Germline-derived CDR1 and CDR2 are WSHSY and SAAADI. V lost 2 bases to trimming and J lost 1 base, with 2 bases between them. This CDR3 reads CASSEGNTGELFF. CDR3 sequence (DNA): TGCGCCAGCAGTGAGGGGAACACCGGGGAGCTGTTTTTT.

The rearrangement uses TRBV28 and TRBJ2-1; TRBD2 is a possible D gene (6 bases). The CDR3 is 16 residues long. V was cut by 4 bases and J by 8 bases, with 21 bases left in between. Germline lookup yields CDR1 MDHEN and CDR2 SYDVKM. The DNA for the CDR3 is TGTGCCAGCAGTTCTCCGGGGGAGGCTAGCTTGGATGAGCAGTTCTTC. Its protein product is CASSSPGEASLDEQFF.

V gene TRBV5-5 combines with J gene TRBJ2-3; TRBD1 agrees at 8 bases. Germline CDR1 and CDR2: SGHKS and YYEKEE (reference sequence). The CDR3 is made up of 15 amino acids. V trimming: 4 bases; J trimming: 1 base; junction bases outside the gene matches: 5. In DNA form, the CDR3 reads TGTGCCAGCAGCCCTGGACAGGGAGGCACAGATACGCAGTATTTT. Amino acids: CASSPGQGGTDTQYF.

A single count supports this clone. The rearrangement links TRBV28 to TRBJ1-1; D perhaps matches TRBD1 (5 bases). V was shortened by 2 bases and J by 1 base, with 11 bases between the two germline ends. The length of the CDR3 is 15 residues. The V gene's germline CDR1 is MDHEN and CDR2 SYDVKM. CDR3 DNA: TGTGCCAGCAGTTTAATGGGGGTGGCGAACACTGAAGCTTTCTTT. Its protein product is CASSLMGVANTEAFF.

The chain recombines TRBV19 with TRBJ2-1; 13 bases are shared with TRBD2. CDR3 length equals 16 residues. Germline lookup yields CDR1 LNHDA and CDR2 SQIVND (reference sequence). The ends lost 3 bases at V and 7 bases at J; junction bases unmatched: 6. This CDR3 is CASSIGRTSGSNEQFF. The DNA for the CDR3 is TGTGCCAGTAGTATTGGAAGGACTAGCGGGAGTAATGAGCAGTTCTTC.